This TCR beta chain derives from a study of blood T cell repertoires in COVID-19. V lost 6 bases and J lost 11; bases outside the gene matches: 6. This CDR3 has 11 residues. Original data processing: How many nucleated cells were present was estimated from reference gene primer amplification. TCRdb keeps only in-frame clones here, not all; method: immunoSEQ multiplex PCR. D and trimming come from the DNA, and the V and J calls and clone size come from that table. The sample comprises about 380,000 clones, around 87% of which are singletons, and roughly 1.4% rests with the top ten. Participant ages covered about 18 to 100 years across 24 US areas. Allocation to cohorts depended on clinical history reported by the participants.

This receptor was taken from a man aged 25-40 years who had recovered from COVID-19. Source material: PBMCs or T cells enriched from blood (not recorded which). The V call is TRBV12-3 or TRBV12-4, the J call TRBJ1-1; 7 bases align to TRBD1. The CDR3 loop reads CASSTTGHAFF. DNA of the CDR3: TGTGCCAGCAGCACGACAGGGCACGCTTTCTTT.